These 16 T cell receptor beta chains came from one sample sequenced in a study of beta chain features in type 1 diabetes. As every portion of the isolated RNA was reverse transcribed, the sequencing read expressed TCRB transcripts. TCRdb keeps only in-frame clones here, not all; method: immunoSEQ multiplex PCR. The data hold 250,000 to 300,000 clones, with approximately 8% observed a single time. Sequences were obtained from central memory CD4+ T cells from blood. The source is a woman aged 18-30 years in good health.

The chain recombines TRBV5-1 with TRBJ2-3; the D gene is possibly TRBD1 (5 bases). CDR1 and CDR2 from the germline V gene are SGHRS and YFSETQ. V lost 0 bases to trimming and J lost 5 bases, with 13 bases between them. The CDR3 runs to 15 residues. The chain's CDR3 is CASSLVGEPGDTQYF. The CDR3 DNA sequence: TGCGCCAGCAGCTTGGTAGGGGAACCAGGAGATACGCAGTATTTT.

The chain links TRBV5-1 to TRBJ2-5; TRBD1 is a possible D gene (6 bases). This CDR3 is 19 amino acids long. With 1 base removed from V and 1 base from J, the gap between germline ends came to 23 bases. Germline V gene lookup returns CDR1 SGHRS and CDR2 YFSETQ. CDR3 DNA: TGCGCCAGCAGCTTGTCAGGGGTGGGAGTAGGGCCCTCCCAAGAGACCCAGTACTTC. Translating gives CASSLSGVGVGPSQETQYF. Supplemented by reference TRBV5-1 and TRBJ2-5, the full variable domain reads KAGVTQTPRYLIKTRGQQVTLSCSPISGHRSVSWYQQTPGQGLQFLFEYFSETQRNKGNFPGRFSGRQFSNSRSEMNVSTLELGDSALYLCASSLSGVGVGPSQETQYFGPGTRLLVL.

This clone turned up a few times. The chain recombines TRBV2 with TRBJ2-3; 12 bases map to TRBD2. CDR1 and CDR2 from the germline V gene are SNHLY and FYNNEI. Trimming took 6 bases from V and 4 from J; bases not matched to a gene: 5. This CDR3 is built from 15 residues. The CDR3 is CASRRLAGVPDTQYF. CDR3 DNA: TGTGCCAGCAGACGACTAGCGGGAGTTCCAGATACGCAGTATTTT.

Notes on this clone: A much larger clonotype is one base distant, so this may be a read error. The chain is built from TRBV4-3 and TRBJ1-2; D possibly corresponds to TRBD1 (6 bases). CDR1 is LGHNA and CDR2 is YSLEER in the germline V gene. The CDR3 is made up of 15 amino acids. Deletions cut 1 base from V and 4 bases from J, with 13 bases between. In DNA, the CDR3 is TGCGCCAGCAGCCAAGGGGGGGCAGGGGTCTATGGCTACACCTTC. This sequence encodes CASSQGGAGVYGYTF.

In its sample, this clone was seen a few times. The V gene is TRBV5-4, the J gene TRBJ2-2, with D possibly matching TRBD1 (5 bases). CDR3 length: 16 residues. Germline CDR1 and CDR2: SGHNT and YYREEE (reference sequence). Trimming cost V 1 base and J 4 bases, with 14 bases left between them. The CDR3 loop is CASSLLAGKATGELFF. As DNA, the CDR3 is TGTGCCAGCAGCTTGTTGGCAGGGAAGGCCACCGGGGAGCTGTTTTTT.

This clone has more than one count but fewer than ten. V usage is TRBV7-2 and J usage is TRBJ1-5; D gene unclear. CDR3 length: 14 residues. Germline lookup yields CDR1 SGHTA and CDR2 FQGNSA. Trimming left V 5 bases short and J 8 bases short, with 16 bases between. The CDR3 DNA is TGTGCCAGCAGCCCTCCGGGGTCCGGGAAGCCCCAGCATTTT. It encodes CASSPPGSGKPQHF.

This chain links TRBV7-9 with TRBJ2-3; unclear D gene. The germline V and J ends were trimmed by 5 bases and 0 bases, with 6 bases remaining between them. CDR3 length equals 13 residues. Germline V CDR1 and CDR2: SEHNR, FQNEAQ (reference sequence). CDR3 in DNA: TGTGCCAGCAGCCACCCAAGCACAGATACGCAGTATTTT. As protein: CASSHPSTDTQYF. Full variable domain (outside the CDR3, taken from reference TRBV7-9 and TRBJ2-3): DTGVSQNPRHKITKRGQNVTFRCDPISEHNRLYWYRQTLGQGPEFLTYFQNEAQLEKSRLLSDRFSAERPKGSFSTLEIQRTEQGDSAMYLCASSHPSTDTQYFGPGTRLTVL.

V usage is TRBV25-1 and J usage is TRBJ1-2; tentatively, D is TRBD1 (5 bases). This CDR3 spans 14 amino acids. V gave up 7 bases and J gave up 4 bases, with 16 bases separating them. Germline CDR1 reads MGHDK; CDR2 reads SYGVNS. CDR3 coding DNA: TGTGCCAGCATCCCCCAGGGAGTCAGCTATGGCTACACCTTC. Its translation is CASIPQGVSYGYTF.

This clone appeared a few times. CDR3 in DNA: TGTGCCAGCAGCGTGGGCGATTATAGCAATCAGCCCCAGCATTTT. Its protein is CASSVGDYSNQPQHF. V and J are TRBV9 and TRBJ1-5; D is unresolved. Trimming removed 2 bases at V and 0 bases at J, with 9 bases between. This CDR3 is built from 15 residues. Germline V lookup: CDR1 SGDLS, CDR2 YYNGEE.

This rearrangement joins TRBV29-1 to TRBJ2-1; tentative D call: TRBD2 (6 bases). Germline CDR1 is SQVTM and CDR2 is ANQGSEA. The CDR3 consists of 14 residues. The V and J ends lost 7 bases and 1 base respectively, with 14 bases between them. The CDR3 DNA sequence: TGCAGCGGGGCCCTAGCGCAGTCCTACAATGAGCAGTTCTTC. This translates into CSGALAQSYNEQFF.

The sample holds a few counts of this clone. The V gene is TRBV7-8, the J gene TRBJ1-1; TRBD1 matches at 10 bases. The V gene's germline CDR1 is SGHVS and CDR2 FQNEAQ. The CDR3 covers 16 residues. V lost 1 base to trimming and J lost 3 bases; unmatched junction nucleotides: 5. CDR3 coding DNA: TGTGCCAGCAGCTTAGTGGGAGGGACAGGGGACACTGAAGCTTTCTTT. Encoded protein: CASSLVGGTGDTEAFF.

A few counts support this clone. Other DNA sequences in the same sample also yield this CDR3. The chain joins TRBV5-6 to TRBJ1-1, with a tentative D call TRBD1 (5 bases). Germline loops: CDR1 SGHDT, CDR2 YYEEEE. Trimming removed 1 base at V and 0 bases at J, with 13 bases between. The CDR3 contains 16 residues. The CDR3 sequence: CASSLPRTGMNTEAFF. The CDR3 DNA follows: TGTGCCAGCAGCTTGCCACGCACAGGTATGAACACTGAAGCTTTCTTT.

Only a few counts were recorded for this clone. The chain couples TRBV15 to TRBJ1-5; D unresolved. The CDR3 loop spans 14 amino acids. V lost 7 bases and J 6 bases, leaving 16 bases between the germline ends. Per the germline V gene, CDR1 is LNHNV and CDR2 is YYDKDF (reference sequence). The CDR3 protein is CATTTEGRAQPQHF. For the CDR3, the DNA is TGTGCCACCACCACCGAAGGGAGGGCTCAGCCCCAGCATTTT. The whole variable domain, filled in from reference TRBV15 and TRBJ1-5, reads DAMVIQNPRYQVTQFGKPVTLSCSQTLNHNVMYWYQQKSSQAPKLLFHYYDKDFNNEADTPDNFQSRRPNTSFCFLDIRSPGLGDTAMYLCATTTEGRAQPQHFGDGTRLSIL.

This clone was recorded at least ten times. V and J are TRBV27 and TRBJ1-1; a possible D gene is TRBD1 (6 bases). Looked up from germline, CDR1 is MNHEY and CDR2 is SMNVEV (reference sequence). The CDR3 contains 13 residues. V lost 4 bases and J 9 bases, leaving 15 bases between the germline ends. This chain's CDR3 is CASSSGVTRQAFF. CDR3 nucleotide sequence: TGTGCCAGCAGTTCAGGGGTGACCAGGCAAGCTTTCTTT.

The V and J genes are TRBV6-5 and TRBJ2-7; D could derive from TRBD1 or TRBD2 (5 bases each). The CDR3 covers 15 residues. Trimming shortened V by 2 bases and J by 0 bases, and 11 bases separated the two germline ends. Germline-derived CDR1 and CDR2 are MNHEY and SVGAGI. As DNA, the CDR3 is TGTGCCAGCAGTTACGGGCGTGGGACCTCCTACGAGCAGTACTTC. This gives the protein CASSYGRGTSYEQYF.

The gene calls are TRBV27 and TRBJ2-1; tentatively, D is TRBD1 (6 bases). CDR1 and CDR2 from the germline V gene are MNHEY and SMNVEV (reference sequence). V was trimmed by 6 bases and J by 9 bases, leaving 21 bases between them. This CDR3 contains 15 residues. CDR3 sequence (DNA): TGTGCCAGCAGCCACCAGGGTCAGGGGCAGGGTGAGCAGTTCTTC. Translating gives CASSHQGQGQGEQFF.